What follows are 4 T cell receptor beta chains derived from one specimen sequenced in a study of shared clonotypes between healthy human individuals. Using immunoSEQ multiplex PCR, the repertoire was profiled, and TCRdb retains in-frame clones only, with some absent. The data contain some 2,500,000 clones, roughly 93% of them singletons. The specimen was naive CD4+ T cells from PBMCs. This sample's subset: CD45RA+ positively selected. These receptors originate from a man between 18 and 35 years old in good health. Some clones in this sample may be carry-over from other donors' samples.

This clone was seen only once. V and J are TRBV4-2 and TRBJ2-7; 8 bases match TRBD2. CDR3 length equals 15 residues. Germline CDR1 reads LGHNA; CDR2 reads YNFKEQ. Trimming cost V 5 bases and J 5 bases; bases outside gene matches: 11. CDR3 bases: TGTGCCAGCAGCGTCGCGACCACACTAGCGGACGAGCAGTACTTC. Its protein is CASSVATTLADEQYF.

The chain is built from TRBV18 and TRBJ2-3; D gene unclear. CDR3 length: 12 amino acids. The germline V gene has CDR1 KGHSH and CDR2 LQKENI. Trimming cost V 4 bases and J 5 bases, with 7 bases left between them. The CDR3 bases are TGTGCCAGCTCACGCCCAAAAGATACGCAGTATTTT. Translating gives CASSRPKDTQYF.

The V call is TRBV7-8, the J call TRBJ2-1; a possible D gene is TRBD2 (6 bases). With 3 bases removed from V and 9 bases from J, the gap between germline ends came to 21 bases. CDR1 and CDR2 (germline): SGHVS, FQNEAQ. CDR3 length equals 16 residues. Here the CDR3 DNA reads TGTGCCAGCAGCTTCACCCTGCGCGCGGGATACGGTGAGCAGTTCTTC. Encoded protein: CASSFTLRAGYGEQFF.

CDR3 sequence reads: CASSVNPGQGVTQYF. The CDR3 DNA is TGTGCCAGCAGCGTAAACCCGGGACAGGGGGTTACGCAGTATTTT. The chain carries TRBV9 and TRBJ2-3; 11 bases align to TRBD1. V lost 1 base and J lost 8; bases outside the gene matches: 6. The CDR3 spans 15 residues. The germline V gene has CDR1 SGDLS and CDR2 YYNGEE.